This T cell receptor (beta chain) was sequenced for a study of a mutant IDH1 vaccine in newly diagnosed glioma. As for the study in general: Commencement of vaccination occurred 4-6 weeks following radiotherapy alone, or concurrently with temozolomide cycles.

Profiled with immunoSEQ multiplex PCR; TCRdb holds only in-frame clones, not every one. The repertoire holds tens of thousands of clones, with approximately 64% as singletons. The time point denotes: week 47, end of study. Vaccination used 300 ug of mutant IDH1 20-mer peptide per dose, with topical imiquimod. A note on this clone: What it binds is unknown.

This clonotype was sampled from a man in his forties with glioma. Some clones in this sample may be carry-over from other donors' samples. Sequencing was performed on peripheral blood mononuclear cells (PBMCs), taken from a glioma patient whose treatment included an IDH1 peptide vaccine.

The CDR3, as DNA: TGCGCCAGCAGCCAAGACCCCTACAATGAGCAGTTCTTC. It codes for CASSQDPYNEQFF. The rearrangement uses TRBV4-1 and TRBJ2-1; the D is unclear. Germline-derived CDR1 and CDR2 are MGHRA and YSYEKL. This CDR3 is built from 13 residues. Between the trimmed V and J ends, which lost 0 bases and 2 bases, there was a span of 2 bases.